The rows below give T cell receptor beta chains drawn from one sample of a study of T cells in Graves' hyperthyroidism and ophthalmopathy. TCRdb used MiXCR to reprocess the multiplex PCR reads, holding one entry per CDR3 protein. The sample shows around 620,000 distinct CDR3 sequences, 11% to 15% of them seen only once. Material: blood. These receptor sequences come from a woman under 30 with Graves' ophthalmopathy. CDR3s include the opening cysteine and the closing phenylalanine or tryptophan. Each record gives: V gene, CDR3 protein.

V: TRBV7-6; CDR3: CASSFVLGDDGNTEAFF
V: TRBV30; CDR3: CAWSVPPQETQYF
V: TRBV5-1; CDR3: CASSLGDNEKLFF
V: TRBV7-7; CDR3: CASSTEQGNTGELFF
V: TRBV12-3/TRBV12-4; CDR3: CASIHAGELFF
V: TRBV5-1; CDR3: CASSLARQETQYF
V: TRBV6-1; CDR3: CASSVPGSFYGYTF
V: TRBV5-4; CDR3: CASSAQIAKNIQYF
V: TRBV4-1; CDR3: CASSQIAAGNTIYF
V: TRBV6-5; CDR3: CASSYSAGSREQYF
V: TRBV7-3; CDR3: CASSLLAGGLGSQETQYF
V: TRBV7-9; CDR3: CASSSVLAGGKETQYF
V: TRBV9; CDR3: CASRGSSGNEKLFF
V: TRBV3-1; CDR3: CASSQEGQHRETQYF